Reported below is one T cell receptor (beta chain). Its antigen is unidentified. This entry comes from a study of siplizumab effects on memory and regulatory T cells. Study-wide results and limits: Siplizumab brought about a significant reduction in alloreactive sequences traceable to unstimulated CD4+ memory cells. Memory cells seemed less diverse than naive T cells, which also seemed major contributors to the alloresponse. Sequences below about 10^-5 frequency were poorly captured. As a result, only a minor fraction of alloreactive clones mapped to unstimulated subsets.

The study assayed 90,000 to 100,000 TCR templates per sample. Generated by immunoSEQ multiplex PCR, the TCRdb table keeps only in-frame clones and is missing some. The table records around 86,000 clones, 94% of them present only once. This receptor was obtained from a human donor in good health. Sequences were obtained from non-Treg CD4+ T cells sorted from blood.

CDR3 sequence reads: CASRDRGIDEQFF. DNA of the CDR3: TGTGCCAGCAGGGACAGGGGTATCGATGAGCAGTTCTTC. This chain uses TRBV6-5 with TRBJ2-1; the match to TRBD1 covers 9 bases. The CDR3 covers 13 residues. V lost 6 bases to trimming and J lost 8 bases; unmatched junction nucleotides: 5. CDR1 is MNHEY, CDR2 SVGAGI, per germline.